Listed here is a single T cell receptor beta chain. As yet, its antigen is unknown. PCR primers comprised 60 Vbeta and 13 Jbeta primers. Assay used: immunoSEQ multiplex PCR; TCRdb lists only in-frame clones, some missing. The data show under 200,000 clones, approximately 71% seen once. This specimen comes from a study of cytomegalovirus exposure and HLA in healthy donors. The V end lost 6 bases, the J end lost 0 bases, and 8 bases lay between the germline ends. Germline V gene data show CDR1 as SNHLY and CDR2 as FYNNEI. The length of the CDR3 is 14 residues. Study outcomes and limitations: A later analysis linked a missense variant in DCLRE1C to the trimming of TCR beta V and J genes.

The TCR comes from a woman between 18 and 30 years old in good health and CMV-seropositive. The rearrangement links TRBV2 to TRBJ1-4, with D unresolved. Sequencing used PBMCs. The chain's CDR3 is CASRAYATNEKLFF. The DNA of the CDR3 is TGTGCCAGCAGGGCTTATGCAACTAATGAAAAACTGTTTTTT.